The entry that follows covers one T cell receptor (beta chain) sequence. This sample is drawn from a study of blood T cell repertoires in COVID-19. Background on the study: The analysed material was cDNA or gDNA that came from T cells, B-cell-depleted T cells, or PBMCs.

The CDR3 is 13 residues long. The germline gives CDR1 MNHEY, CDR2 SVGAGI. Deletions cut 8 bases from V and 0 bases from J, with 7 bases between. Per the original data handling: Estimates of nucleated cell counts were drawn from the amplification of reference gene primers. Some clones are missing from TCRdb's copy, which holds only in-frame ones; the method was immunoSEQ multiplex PCR. V, J and clone size reflect that table, while D and trimming were determined from the DNA. The data contain about 200,000 clones, approximately 91% of them singletons. Sequencing was performed on peripheral blood. The chain employs TRBV6-5 and TRBJ2-2; D is uncertain. The receptor comes from a man younger than 35 with active or convalescent COVID-19. The CDR3 nucleotides read TGTGCCAGCCGCAGGTCGAACACCGGGGAGCTGTTTTTT. Protein product: CASRRSNTGELFF.